The 7 T cell receptor delta chains listed next were all sequenced from one sample in a study of gamma-delta T cells after stem cell transplantation. TCRdb re-called clones from the RT-PCR reads via CATT. The table includes 2,000 to 3,000 delta-chain clones, 25% to 30% detected once. Sequenced sample: gamma-delta T cells. The origin of the receptors is a human donor. It is not recorded whose cells these are; they may come from a transplant donor.

This clone was recorded only once. Possible read error: a much larger clone is one base away. The rearrangement links TRDV1 to TRDJ1, with 12 bases fitting TRDD3. Germline CDR1 TSWWSYY, CDR2 QGS. After removal of 0 bases from V and 4 bases from J, the junction contained 18 bases not matched to a gene. This CDR3 comprises 21 residues. Here the CDR3 reads CALGELGWRYWGIPRSDKLIF. The CDR3 DNA reads TGTGCTCTTGGGGAACTAGGTTGGCGGTACTGGGGGATACCTCGCAGCGATAAACTCATCTTT.

By sample share, this clone is large. Other DNA sequences within the sample encode an identical CDR3. The gene calls are TRDV2 and TRDJ1, with no clear D. The CDR3 length is 19 residues. Germline V gives CDR1 GEAIGNYY, CDR2 EKD. V was cut by 1 base and J by 0 bases, with 23 bases left in between. The chain's CDR3 is CACDTVGGSTERYTDKLIF. The DNA of the CDR3 is TGTGCCTGTGACACAGTTGGAGGTTCCACCGAGCGTTACACCGATAAACTCATCTTT.

This clone was recorded a few times. A single base is all that separates this from a far larger clone, so a read error is likely. The identical CDR3 is also encoded by other nucleotide sequences in the sample. The rearrangement uses TRDV2 and TRDJ1, with 9 bases identical to TRDD3. Trimming at V came to 3 bases and at J to 5 bases, leaving 21 bases not matched to a gene. CDR3 length equals 19 residues. Germline CDR1 is GEAIGNYY and CDR2 is EKD. This CDR3 is CACDSPDGGYRLGTDKLIF. CDR3 in DNA: TGTGCCTGTGACTCACCCGACGGGGGATACCGTTTGGGGACTGATAAACTCATCTTT.

The chain links TRDV2 to TRDJ3, with 11 bases that match TRDD3. CDR1 and CDR2 from the germline V gene are GEAIGNYY and EKD. The CDR3 consists of 20 residues. The junction had 24 bases not matched to a gene; V was cut back by 0 bases and J by 18 bases. This CDR3 reads CACDTGVGDTRPWDTRPMFF. The DNA of the CDR3 is TGTGCCTGTGACACCGGCGTGGGGGATACGCGGCCCTGGGACACCCGCCCGATGTTTTTC.

This clone was counted only a few times. At one boundary the junction diverges from the germline segment, which might be a read error. This CDR3 is also generated by other DNA sequences in the sample. CDR3 sequence (DNA): TGTGCTCTTGGCGTAGGGGGCCAACTCTTCTTC. Its protein is CALGVGGQLFF. The V call is TRDV1, the J call TRDJ2, with a tentative D call TRDD3 (5 bases). The CDR3 length is 11 residues. Looked up from germline, CDR1 is TSWWSYY and CDR2 is QGS.

With regard to this clone: A read error may explain this, as a much larger clone is one base away. This sample also contains other DNA sequences that code for the same CDR3. This sequence joins TRDV2 and TRDJ3, with D possibly matching TRDD3 (5 bases). Looked up from germline, CDR1 is GEAIGNYY and CDR2 is EKD. This CDR3 contains 16 residues. The CDR3 DNA sequence: TGTGCCTGTGACACCTTTCCGACCTGGGACACCCGGCAGATGTTTTTC. Its translation is CACDTFPTWDTRQMFF.

A few counts support this clone. V is TRDV1 and J is TRDJ1, with 9 positions matching TRDD3. The V and J ends lost 0 bases and 2 bases, in that order; junction bases with no gene match: 22. The CDR3 loop spans 22 amino acids. Germline values: CDR1 TSWWSYY, CDR2 QGS. CDR3 loop: CALGELGGHLPGIRGLTDKLIF. CDR3 DNA: TGTGCTCTTGGGGAACTGGGGGGCCACCTACCGGGGATACGAGGGCTAACCGATAAACTCATCTTT.